A single sample gave rise to the 26 T cell receptor beta chains below, sequenced in a study of blood T cell repertoires in COVID-19. Libraries were prepared by immunoSEQ multiplex PCR; TCRdb keeps only in-frame clonotypes and omits some of them. The repertoire includes 150,000 or so clones, roughly 78% of them detected once, and roughly 1.7% sits in the top ten. The sequenced material came from peripheral blood. These TCRs come from an older man with acute or convalescent COVID-19.

The chain employs TRBV30 and TRBJ2-1; TRBD1 aligns across 7 bases. Losses at the gene ends were 3 bases for V and 1 base for J; bases not matched to a gene: 3. The CDR3 spans 14 residues. Germline V lookup: CDR1 GTSNPN, CDR2 SVGIG (reference sequence). Written as DNA, the CDR3 is TGTGCCTGGAGGCAGGGGGAGTCCTACAATGAGCAGTTCTTC. Its translation is CAWRQGESYNEQFF.

The chain employs TRBV6-5 and TRBJ2-7; D may be TRBD2 (5 bases). This CDR3 is built from 13 residues. Between the trimmed V and J ends, which lost 6 bases and 9 bases, there was a span of 18 bases. Germline CDR1 is MNHEY and CDR2 is SVGAGI. Here the CDR3 reads CASRTLQSEGQYV. The CDR3 DNA follows: TGTGCCAGCAGGACCCTCCAATCCGAGGGGCAGTACGTC.

The genes are TRBV7-2 and TRBJ2-5; 9 bases match TRBD1. Trimming cost V 1 base and J 5 bases; bases outside gene matches: 5. Germline CDR1 SGHTA, CDR2 FQGNSA. The CDR3 is 15 amino acids. CDR3: CASSLVQGAWETQYF. The CDR3 DNA reads as TGTGCCAGCAGCTTAGTACAGGGGGCTTGGGAGACCCAGTACTTC.

This clone has only a few counts. The chain joins TRBV6-1 to TRBJ1-2, with D possibly being TRBD1 (5 bases). The CDR3 covers 16 residues. Germline V lookup: CDR1 MNHNS, CDR2 SASEGT. Trimming stripped 3 bases from V and 2 bases from J, with 16 bases between. CDR3 DNA sequence: TGTGCCAGCAGTGATGCGGGGCAGGGCACCAACTATGGCTACACCTTC. It is translated as CASSDAGQGTNYGYTF.

V usage is TRBV7-8 and J usage is TRBJ2-7; TRBD1 aligns across 9 bases. J was trimmed by 6 bases and V by 1 base; bases with no gene match: 4. CDR3 length: 14 amino acids. In germline, CDR1 is SGHVS, CDR2 FQNEAQ. The CDR3 region has the DNA TGTGCCAGCAGCTTAGTGGGACAGGGAATCGAGCAGTACTTC. Translated: CASSLVGQGIEQYF.

CDR3 in amino acids: CASSYDDRNEQFF. CDR3 sequence (DNA): TGTGCCAGCAGTTACGACGACAGAAATGAGCAGTTCTTC. V gene TRBV7-3 combines with J gene TRBJ2-1; D might be TRBD1 (5 bases). Deletions cut 6 bases from V and 7 bases from J, with 13 bases between. The V gene's germline CDR1 is SGHTA and CDR2 FQGTGA. CDR3 length: 13 residues.

This clone occurred once. This chain joins TRBV9 and TRBJ2-2; 7 positions agree with TRBD2. The V segment lost 2 bases and the J segment 2 bases; nucleotides outside the gene matches: 3. This CDR3 comprises 15 residues. The V gene's germline CDR1 is SGDLS and CDR2 YYNGEE. This CDR3 is CASSVGGFNTGELFF. DNA for the CDR3: TGTGCCAGCAGCGTGGGGGGGTTTAACACCGGGGAGCTGTTTTTT. The full variable domain, in which reference TRBV9 and TRBJ2-2 provide the parts outside the CDR3, is DSGVTQTPKHLITATGQRVTLRCSPRSGDLSVYWYQQSLDQGLQFLIQYYNGEERAKGNILERFSAQQFPDLHSELNLSSLELGDSALYFCASSVGGFNTGELFFGEGSRLTVL.

This clone was counted between two and nine times. The rearrangement links TRBV5-1 to TRBJ1-4; D possibly corresponds to TRBD1 (5 bases). CDR1 and CDR2 from the germline V gene are SGHRS and YFSETQ. The CDR3 runs 14 residues. V was clipped by 4 bases and J by 7 bases, with 14 bases between them. The CDR3 DNA reads TGCGCCAGCAGCACGACAGAACTTACTGAAAAACTGTTTTTT. This gives the protein CASSTTELTEKLFF.

This chain connects TRBV9 to TRBJ2-3, with TRBD2 matching over 7 bases. The germline V gene encodes CDR1 SGDLS and CDR2 YYNGEE. CDR3 length equals 18 residues. Losses at the gene ends were 0 bases for V and 5 bases for J; bases not matched to a gene: 15. The CDR3 DNA sequence: TGTGCCAGCAGCGTAGTATCGGGGGGAGCAGTTATAGGAGATACGCAGTATTTT. Translating gives CASSVVSGGAVIGDTQYF.

For this clone: Other DNA sequences within the sample encode an identical CDR3. Here the CDR3 reads CASSLGQGGEKLFF. CDR3 coding DNA: TGTGCCAGCAGCTTAGGGCAGGGCGGAGAAAAACTGTTTTTT. J is TRBJ1-4 and V is TRBV7-9; the D gene is possibly TRBD1 (5 bases). Germline loops: CDR1 SEHNR, CDR2 FQNEAQ (reference sequence). Between the trimmed V and J ends, which lost 1 base and 8 bases, there was a span of 11 bases. The length of the CDR3 is 14 residues.

The V call is TRBV3-1 (or the pseudogene TRBV3-2), the J call TRBJ1-6; TRBD1 matches at 7 bases. The CDR3 is 18 residues long. Per germline, CDR1 LGHDT and CDR2 YNNKEL (reference sequence). Germline trimming cut 0 bases from V and 1 base from J; bases unmatched to any gene: 6. This CDR3 reads CASSQEKGARSYNSPLHF. The DNA for the CDR3 is TGTGCCAGCAGCCAAGAAAAGGGGGCGAGGTCCTATAATTCACCCCTCCACTTT.

The DNA of the CDR3 is TGTGCCAGCAGCTTCATGACCGGGCAGGGGGCTCAGTACTTC. It translates to CASSFMTGQGAQYF. J is TRBJ2-5 and V is TRBV11-2; 8 nucleotides match TRBD1. V dropped 3 bases and J dropped 11; count of bases not matched to a gene: 11. This CDR3 comprises 14 residues. Germline lookup yields CDR1 SGHAT and CDR2 FQNNGV.

CDR3 sequence: CASSPGNGGAGIQYF. The DNA of the CDR3 is TGTGCCAGCTCACCGGGTAACGGGGGGGCCGGCATTCAGTACTTC. This chain joins TRBV18 and TRBJ2-4; 8 bases map to TRBD2. The ends lost 3 bases at V and 9 bases at J; junction bases unmatched: 10. CDR1 is KGHSH, CDR2 LQKENI, per germline. The length of the CDR3 is 15 residues.

The J gene is TRBJ1-2, the V gene TRBV5-5, with 7 bases aligning to TRBD1. After removal of 2 bases from V and 6 bases from J, the junction contained 4 bases not matched to a gene. This CDR3 has 13 residues. Germline values: CDR1 SGHKS, CDR2 YYEKEE (reference sequence). CDR3 residues: CASSFARGDGYTF. In nucleotides, the CDR3 is TGTGCCAGCAGCTTTGCCAGGGGGGATGGCTACACCTTC. Full variable domain (remainder filled in from reference TRBV5-5 and TRBJ1-2): DAGVTQSPTHLIKTRGQQVTLRCSPISGHKSVSWYQQVLGQGPQFIFQYYEKEERGRGNFPDRFSARQFPNYSSELNVNALLLGDSALYLCASSFARGDGYTFGSGTRLTVV.

The V call is TRBV2, the J call TRBJ1-6; 7 bases are shared with TRBD1. From germline, CDR1 is SNHLY and CDR2 FYNNEI. CDR3 length: 16 amino acids. V gave up 5 bases and J gave up 9 bases; unmatched junction bases: 13. CDR3 nucleotides: TGTGCCAGCAGTCCTCGGGACAGCGGAACCCCTTCACCCCTCCACTTT. Translated, it gives CASSPRDSGTPSPLHF.

The CDR3 here is CASTQLGGKNIQYF. The CDR3 DNA follows: TGTGCCAGCACCCAACTGGGAGGTAAAAACATTCAGTACTTC. The chain employs TRBV19 and TRBJ2-4; D possibly corresponds to TRBD2 (6 bases). In germline, CDR1 is LNHDA, CDR2 SQIVND (reference sequence). The CDR3 is 14 amino acids. Deletions cut 9 bases from V and 4 bases from J, with 16 bases between.

The chain combines TRBV2 with TRBJ2-5; 7 nucleotides align to TRBD1. Losses at the gene ends were 6 bases for V and 2 bases for J; bases not matched to a gene: 3. The germline V gene encodes CDR1 SNHLY and CDR2 FYNNEI. This CDR3 is 13 amino acids long. CDR3: CASRGQVQETQYF. CDR3 nucleotide sequence: TGTGCCAGCAGAGGACAGGTACAAGAGACCCAGTACTTC.

This rearrangement joins TRBV7-8 to TRBJ1-1, with D maybe TRBD1 (5 bases). The CDR3 has 12 amino acids. CDR1 and CDR2 from the germline V gene are SGHVS and FQNEAQ. Trimming took off 5 bases at V and 6 bases at J, with 10 bases between the two ends. CDR3: CASSRDFAEAFF. In DNA form, the CDR3 reads TGTGCCAGCAGCAGGGACTTTGCTGAAGCTTTCTTT.

This clone was picked up a small number of times. This rearrangement joins TRBV30 to TRBJ1-1; weak D call: TRBD1 (5 bases). The V gene lost 2 bases and the J gene lost 4 bases, with 11 bases spanning the gap. Germline V gene sequence: CDR1 GTSNPN, CDR2 SVGIG (reference sequence). This CDR3 has 13 residues. CDR3 sequence: CAWSKQGGTEAFF. The CDR3 DNA is TGTGCCTGGAGTAAGCAGGGCGGCACTGAAGCTTTCTTT.

V usage is TRBV19 and J usage is TRBJ2-1; 9 bases are shared with TRBD2. V dropped 8 bases and J dropped 7; count of bases not matched to a gene: 6. Germline V lookup: CDR1 LNHDA, CDR2 SQIVND (reference sequence). CDR3 length equals 13 residues. The CDR3 is CASQAGGWNEQFF. The CDR3 DNA is TGTGCCAGTCAAGCGGGGGGCTGGAATGAGCAGTTCTTC.

The chain recombines TRBV3-1 (or the pseudogene TRBV3-2) with TRBJ1-1; D call uncertain. This CDR3 spans 14 amino acids. Between the trimmed V and J ends, which lost 6 bases and 1 base, there was a span of 12 bases. Germline V gives CDR1 LGHDT, CDR2 YNNKEL (reference sequence). This CDR3 reads CASSPVFGNTEAFF. The DNA of the CDR3 is TGTGCCAGCAGTCCGGTATTCGGGAACACTGAAGCTTTCTTT.

This clone has a handful of counts. The chain carries TRBV18 and TRBJ2-3; D may be TRBD1 (6 bases). Trimming stripped 6 bases from V and 4 bases from J, with 14 bases between. This CDR3 comprises 14 residues. Germline CDR1 reads KGHSH; CDR2 reads LQKENI. In nucleotides, the CDR3 is TGTGCCAGCTCCCCCTCCCAGGGGTCAGATACGCAGTATTTT. This encodes CASSPSQGSDTQYF.

CDR3 in amino acids: CASSPTPDSRNTEAFF. The DNA for the CDR3 is TGCGCCAGCAGCCCAACGCCAGACAGCAGAAACACTGAAGCTTTCTTT. The chain is built from TRBV5-1 and TRBJ1-1; a weak D match, TRBD1 (5 bases). This CDR3 spans 16 amino acids. Germline-derived CDR1 and CDR2 are SGHRS and YFSETQ. The V gene lost 4 bases and the J gene lost 2 bases, with 18 bases spanning the gap.

The chain carries TRBV5-4 and TRBJ2-7, with 11 bases lining up with TRBD1. V lost 2 bases, J lost 7 bases, and 5 bases stayed unmatched. The length of the CDR3 is 14 residues. Germline V gives CDR1 SGHNT, CDR2 YYREEE (reference sequence). The CDR3 nucleotides are TGTGCCAGCAGCTTTGGGACAGGGGGATTTGAGCAGTACGTC. Its protein is CASSFGTGGFEQYV.

This chain joins TRBV5-1 and TRBJ2-7; D is possibly TRBD2 (5 bases). Germline V gene sequence: CDR1 SGHRS, CDR2 YFSETQ. V lost 4 bases to trimming and J lost 6 bases, with 17 bases between them. This CDR3 is 14 amino acids long. CDR3 in DNA: TGCGCCAGCAGCCCCACGGGGTGGCGAAGCGAGCAGTACGTC. It is translated as CASSPTGWRSEQYV.

The chain uses TRBV5-1 and TRBJ2-3, with a possible D match to TRBD2 (7 bases). Per germline, CDR1 SGHRS and CDR2 YFSETQ. Trimming removed 2 bases from V and 4 bases from J, with 14 bases in between. CDR3 length equals 15 residues. CDR3 loop: CASSFGGAGADTQYF. CDR3 bases: TGCGCCAGCAGCTTTGGGGGGGCTGGGGCAGATACGCAGTATTTT.